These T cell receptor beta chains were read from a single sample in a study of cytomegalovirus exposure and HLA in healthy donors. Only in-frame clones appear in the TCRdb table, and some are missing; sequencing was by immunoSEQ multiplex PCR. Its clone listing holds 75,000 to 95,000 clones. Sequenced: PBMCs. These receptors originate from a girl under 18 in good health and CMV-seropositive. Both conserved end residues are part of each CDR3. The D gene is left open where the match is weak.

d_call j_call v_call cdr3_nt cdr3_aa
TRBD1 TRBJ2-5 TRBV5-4 TGTGCCAGCAGCCAAGGACAGGGGGTGGAGACCCAGTACTTC CASSQGQGVETQYF
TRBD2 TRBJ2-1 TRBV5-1 TGCGCCAGCAGCTTGGTCCCGGGACTAGCGGATGAGCAGTTCTTC CASSLVPGLADEQFF
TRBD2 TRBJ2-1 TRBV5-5 TGTGCCAGCAGCTACCGGACTAGCGGGAATTACAATGAGCAGTTCTTC CASSYRTSGNYNEQFF
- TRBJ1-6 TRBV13 TGTGCCAGCAGCCTGGGCAGAAACTATAATTCACCCCTCCACTTT CASSLGRNYNSPLHF
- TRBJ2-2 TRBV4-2 TGTGCCAGCAGCCAAGGGGGGGGCCGTTTCACCGGGGAGCTGTTTTTT CASSQGGGRFTGELFF
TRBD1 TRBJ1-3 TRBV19 TGTGCCAGTAGTGCAGGGGGAGCTGGAAACACCATATATTTT CASSAGGAGNTIYF
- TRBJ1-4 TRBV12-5 TGTGCTAGTGGTTTGACGGATGAAAAACTGTTTTTT CASGLTDEKLFF
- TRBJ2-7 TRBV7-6 TGTGCCAGCAGCTTATCCGTAGGGGCCTACGAGCAGTACTTC CASSLSVGAYEQYF
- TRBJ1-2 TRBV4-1 TGCGCCAGCAGCCAGGGACTTCGGTATGGCTACACCTTC CASSQGLRYGYTF
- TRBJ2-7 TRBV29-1 TGCAGCGTTGAAGAGAAAGCCTCCTACGAGCAGTACTTC CSVEEKASYEQYF
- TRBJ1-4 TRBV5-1 TGCGCCAGCAGCTCAACCGGGACTACTAATGAAAAACTGTTTTTT CASSSTGTTNEKLFF
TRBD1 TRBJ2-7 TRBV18 TGTGCCAGCTCACCCCGGGACAGGGTAACCTACGAGCAGTACTTC CASSPRDRVTYEQYF
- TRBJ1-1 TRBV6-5 TGTGCCAGCAGTATCCCGGGGGAGGGAACTGAAGCTTTCTTT CASSIPGEGTEAFF
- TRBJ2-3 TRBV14 TGTGCCAGCAGCCAAGACGGGGGTACGCAGTATTTT CASSQDGGTQYF
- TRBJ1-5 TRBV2 TGTGCCAGCAGTCCCGGCCCAAGGGGACAAGTTAGCAATCAGCCCCAGCATTTT CASSPGPRGQVSNQPQHF
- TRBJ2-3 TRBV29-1 TGCAGCGTTGAAACAGGGAGGGCAGATACGCAGTATTTT CSVETGRADTQYF
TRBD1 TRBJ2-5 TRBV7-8 TGTGCCAGCAGCTTCGCCGGGACAGGGGGAAAAGAGACCCAGTACTTC CASSFAGTGGKETQYF
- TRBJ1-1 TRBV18 TGTGCCAGCTCACCCGAAACAGGGAACACTGAAGCTTTCTTT CASSPETGNTEAFF
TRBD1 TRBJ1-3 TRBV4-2 TGTGCCAGCAGCCAAGGACAGGGGTCGTTTGGAAACACCATATATTTT CASSQGQGSFGNTIYF
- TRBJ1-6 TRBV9 TGTGCCAGCAGCGTAGGGGGGACTGTTTCGTCACCCCTCCACTTT CASSVGGTVSSPLHF
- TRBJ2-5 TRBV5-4 TGTGCCAGCAGCTTGGGGGCGGGCGGGGTACGAGAGACCCAGTACTTC CASSLGAGGVRETQYF
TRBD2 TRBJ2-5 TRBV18 TGTGCCAGCTCACCCCCTCTAGCGGGGTACCAAGAGACCCAGTACTTC CASSPPLAGYQETQYF
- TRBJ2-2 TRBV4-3 TGCGCCAGCAGCGGGAGGACAAGTCTTTCCGGGGAGCTGTTTTTT CASSGRTSLSGELFF
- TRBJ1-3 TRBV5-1 TGCGCCAGCAGCCCCCGGGTCGACGGCACCATATATTTT CASSPRVDGTIYF
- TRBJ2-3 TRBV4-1 TGCGCCAGCAGTCTAGCAGCCCGAGATACGCAGTATTTT CASSLAARDTQYF
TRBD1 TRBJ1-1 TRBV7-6 TGTGCCAGCAGCTTAGCTCCGGGACAGGTCACTGAAGCTTTCTTT CASSLAPGQVTEAFF
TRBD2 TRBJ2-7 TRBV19 TGTGCCAGTAGTCTAGGTCTTACTAGCGGGGGACACGAGCAGTACTTC CASSLGLTSGGHEQYF
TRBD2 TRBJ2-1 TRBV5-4 TGTGCCAGCAGCCAAGGGACTAGCGGGGGCACAGAACTCTACAATGAGCAGTTCTTC CASSQGTSGGTELYNEQFF
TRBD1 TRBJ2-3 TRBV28 TGTGCCAGCAGTTTATGGGAAAACAGGGGTTCAGATACGCAGTATTTT CASSLWENRGSDTQYF
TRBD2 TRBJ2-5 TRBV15 TGTGCCACCAGCCCAGCGGGGTACCAAGAGACCCAGTACTTC CATSPAGYQETQYF
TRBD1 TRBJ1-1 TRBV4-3 TGCGCCAGCAGCCAGCGAGACCTGCAGGGGGCCTCTGAAGCTTTCTTT CASSQRDLQGASEAFF
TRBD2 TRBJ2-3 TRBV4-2 TGTGCCAGCAGCCAAGACCTAGCGGGGGGGGACGATACGCAGTATTTT CASSQDLAGGDDTQYF
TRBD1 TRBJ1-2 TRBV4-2 TGTGCCAGCAGCCAGGAGGGACAGGGAATTGGCTACACCTTC CASSQEGQGIGYTF
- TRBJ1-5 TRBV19 TGTGCCAGTACAGGGTCAAGGAATCAGCCCCAGCATTTT CASTGSRNQPQHF
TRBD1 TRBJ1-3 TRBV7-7 TGTGCCAGCAGCTTAAGGAGGGGGGACAGCTCTGGAAACACCATATATTTT CASSLRRGDSSGNTIYF
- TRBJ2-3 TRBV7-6 TGTGCCAGCAGCTCTAGCCAGGGCACAGATACGCAGTATTTT CASSSSQGTDTQYF
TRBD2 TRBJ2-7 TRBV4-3 TGCGCCAGCAGCCAGGATTTCGGGGGGTGGGACGAGCAGTACTTC CASSQDFGGWDEQYF
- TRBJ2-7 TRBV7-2 TGTGCCAGCAGCATAAATACAGGATCCTACGAGCAGTACTTC CASSINTGSYEQYF
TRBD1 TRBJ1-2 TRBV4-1 TGCGCCAGCAGCCAAGATCAGGGGGGCTATGGCTACACCTTC CASSQDQGGYGYTF
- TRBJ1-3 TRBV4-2 TGTGCCAGCAGCCAAGATATAACGGGAGGAAACACCATATATTTT CASSQDITGGNTIYF
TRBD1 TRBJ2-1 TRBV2 TGTGCCAGCAGGAGGACAGGAAGCTCCTACAATGAGCAGTTCTTC CASRRTGSSYNEQFF
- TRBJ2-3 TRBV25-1 TGTGCCAGCAGTGGGGCGGGAAGCACAGATACGCAGTATTTT CASSGAGSTDTQYF
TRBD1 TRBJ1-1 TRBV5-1 TGCGCCAGCAAGTTGATCAGGGGGAGGATGAACACTGAAGCTTTCTTT CASKLIRGRMNTEAFF
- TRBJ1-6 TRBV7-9 TGTGCCAGCAGCCCGGAGGAAGAGATGACGGGGGGCATGGATTCACCCCTACACTTT CASSPEEEMTGGMDSPLHF
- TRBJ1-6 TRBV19 TGTGCCAGTAGTGTACGAGCTAATTCACCCCTCCACTTT CASSVRANSPLHF
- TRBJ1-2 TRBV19 TGTGCCAGTAGCCTGACAGGACGAGCTAACTATGGCTACACCTTC CASSLTGRANYGYTF
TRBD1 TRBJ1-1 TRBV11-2 TGTGCCAGCAGCTTTGGACAGGGGTCGGGTGAAGCTTTCTTT CASSFGQGSGEAFF
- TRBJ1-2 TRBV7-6 TGTGCCAGCAGTCCTGACCCGGTTGGGGGGGCCTATGGCTACACCTTC CASSPDPVGGAYGYTF
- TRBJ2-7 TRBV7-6 TGTGCCAGCAGCTTAGACAGGGCCGCCTACGAGCAGTACTTC CASSLDRAAYEQYF
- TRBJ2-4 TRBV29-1 TGCAGCGTTGAACCTTGGTCGGGTCCCCAAAACATTCAGTACTTC CSVEPWSGPQNIQYF